A selection of T cell receptor beta chains follows, all from one sample in a study of graft-versus-host responses after intestinal transplantation. Antigens of these TCRs are unknown. Assay used: immunoSEQ multiplex PCR; TCRdb lists only in-frame clones, some missing. The profile covers some 90,000 clones, with roughly 90% appearing a single time and around 0.38% taken by the ten largest. This specimen was unstimulated CD8+ T cells sorted from spleen or lymph node cells, taken before transplant. These receptors came from a human donor who was the organ donor for an intestinal transplant. The CDR3 runs from the conserved cysteine through the conserved F or W. The D gene is left open where the match is weak.

d_call,j_call,cdr3_length,v_call,cdr3_aa
TRBD1,TRBJ2-7,14,TRBV19,CASSIGTASYEQYF
.,TRBJ2-1,15,TRBV11-2,CASSEQLTSYNEQFF
TRBD2,TRBJ2-3,14,TRBV5-6,CASSLLAGVYTQYF
.,TRBJ1-1,16,TRBV9,CASSVDRGGLNTEAFF
.,TRBJ2-3,16,TRBV27,CASSSLMESSTDTQYF
.,TRBJ2-3,15,TRBV6-5,CASSYSVTATDTQYF
TRBD1,TRBJ2-3,15,TRBV7-9,CASSPLTGGTDTQYF
TRBD2,TRBJ2-1,18,TRBV25-1,CASSEYGLAGGSYNEQFF
.,TRBJ1-2,15,TRBV21-1,CASSKVETVNYGYTF
.,TRBJ1-4,13,TRBV2,CASSGEPNEKLFF
.,TRBJ2-3,13,TRBV4-1,CASSSVGADTQYF
.,TRBJ2-1,15,TRBV27,CASSHTASSYNEQFF
TRBD1,TRBJ2-1,17,TRBV5-6,CASSFRSGTGGEDEQFF
.,TRBJ1-1,14,TRBV5-5,CASSLGPGITEAFF
.,TRBJ1-2,15,TRBV7-2,CASSLYAHRANGYTF
.,.,14,TRBV5-5,CASSLGQGGYEQYF
.,TRBJ2-5,12,TRBV18,CASSPPMETQYF
TRBD1,TRBJ2-7,14,TRBV10-3,CAISESAGGYEQYF